This T cell receptor beta chain is from a study of blood T cell repertoires in COVID-19. Study details: Samples representing acute and convalescent COVID-19 were sourced from the United States, Italy and Spain. PBMCs, B-cell-depleted T cells, or T cells were the source of the cDNA or gDNA that made up the material.

V lost 3 bases and J lost 5; bases outside the gene matches: 12. This CDR3 comprises 17 residues. Germline CDR1 and CDR2: KGHSH and LQKENI. Participants spanned ages about 18 to 95 years and resided in over 20 US areas. Clinical histories supplied by participants themselves formed the basis of cohort assignment. Here immunoSEQ multiplex PCR was the method, and the copy in TCRdb shows in-frame clones only, minus some. The sample has about 320,000 clones; about 91% are singletons. Sequenced input: PBMCs or T cells enriched from blood (not recorded which). The rearrangement links TRBV18 to TRBJ2-1, with 8 bases lining up with TRBD2. The sequence was obtained from a young woman who had recovered from COVID-19. The CDR3: CASSPTPPGGPNNEQFF. The CDR3 DNA reads as TGTGCCAGCTCACCGACCCCGCCGGGGGGGCCAAACAATGAGCAGTTCTTC.